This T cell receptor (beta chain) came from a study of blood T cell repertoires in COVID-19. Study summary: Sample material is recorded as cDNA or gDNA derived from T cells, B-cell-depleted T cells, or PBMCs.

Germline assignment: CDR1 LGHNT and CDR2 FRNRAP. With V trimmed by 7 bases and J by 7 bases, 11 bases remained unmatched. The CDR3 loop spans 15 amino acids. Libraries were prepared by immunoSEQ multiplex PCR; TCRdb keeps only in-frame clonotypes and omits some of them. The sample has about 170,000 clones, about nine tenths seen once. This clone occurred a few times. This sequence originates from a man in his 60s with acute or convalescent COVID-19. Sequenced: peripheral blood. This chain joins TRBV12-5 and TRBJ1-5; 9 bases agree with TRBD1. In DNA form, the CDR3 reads TGTGCTAGTGCTTCAACAGGGACAGGGATACAGCCCCAGCATTTT. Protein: CASASTGTGIQPQHF.